This entry is about one TCR beta chain. The target antigen is unknown. This sample is part of a study of cytomegalovirus exposure and HLA in healthy donors. Vbeta (60) and Jbeta (13) primers were used in the PCR. Libraries were prepared by immunoSEQ multiplex PCR; TCRdb keeps only in-frame clonotypes and omits some of them. In the table there are fewer than 200,000 clones, 65% to 85% of which are singletons. While unrecorded immune exposures were likely, the donors were nominally healthy when sampled. Regarding the study as a whole: As a later analysis showed, a missense DCLRE1C variant was linked to trimming of TCR beta V- and J-genes.

The V gene's germline CDR1 is MNHEY and CDR2 SVGAGI. Trimming took off 4 bases at V and 2 bases at J, with 15 bases between the two ends. This CDR3 region has 16 residues. What was sequenced was PBMCs. The clonotype comes from a woman in her forties or fifties in good health and CMV-seropositive. This chain connects TRBV6-5 to TRBJ1-5; no clear D gene. Here the CDR3 DNA reads TGTGCCAGCAGTTCCGTTCCCCCCGGGGGCAATCAGCCCCAGCATTTT. It translates to CASSSVPPGGNQPQHF.